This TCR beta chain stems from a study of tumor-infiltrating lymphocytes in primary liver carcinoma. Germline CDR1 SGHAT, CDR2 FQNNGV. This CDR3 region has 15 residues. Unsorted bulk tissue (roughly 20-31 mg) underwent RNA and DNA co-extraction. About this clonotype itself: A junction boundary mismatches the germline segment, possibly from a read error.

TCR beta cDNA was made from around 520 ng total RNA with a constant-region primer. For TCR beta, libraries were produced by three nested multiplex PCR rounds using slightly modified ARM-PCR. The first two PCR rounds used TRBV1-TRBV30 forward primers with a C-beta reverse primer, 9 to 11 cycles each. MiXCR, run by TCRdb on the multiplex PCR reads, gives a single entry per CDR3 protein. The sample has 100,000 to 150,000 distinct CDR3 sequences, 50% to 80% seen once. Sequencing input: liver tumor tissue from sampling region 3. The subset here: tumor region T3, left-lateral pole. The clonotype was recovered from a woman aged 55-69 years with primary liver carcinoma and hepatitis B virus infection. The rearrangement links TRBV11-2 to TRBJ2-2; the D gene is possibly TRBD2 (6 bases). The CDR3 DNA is TGTGCCAGCTGCTTGGGCGGGATGGACACCAGGGAGCTGTTTTTT. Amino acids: CASCLGGMDTRELFF.